The 30 T cell receptor beta chains reported below all come from one sample, sequenced in a study of T cell responses to AZD1222 COVID-19 vaccine. Assay used: immunoSEQ multiplex PCR; TCRdb lists only in-frame clones, some missing. The sample holds some 140,000 clones, over 85% seen once. Specimen: peripheral blood, collected 28 days after the second AZD1222 dose. The receptors here all came from an adult who received the AZD1222 COVID-19 vaccine.

This chain uses TRBV9 with TRBJ1-2; 9 nucleotides match TRBD1. The CDR3 is made up of 15 amino acids. Germline V gene sequence: CDR1 SGDLS, CDR2 YYNGEE. V gave up 3 bases and J gave up 4 bases; unmatched junction bases: 7. CDR3: CASSAGQGSPYGYTF. CDR3 DNA: TGTGCCAGCAGCGCGGGACAGGGCTCCCCCTATGGCTACACCTTC.

The chain joins TRBV6-5 to TRBJ1-5, with 8 bases aligning to TRBD1. J gave up 4 bases and V 6 bases, and 5 bases lay outside the gene matches. Looked up from germline, CDR1 is MNHEY and CDR2 is SVGAGI. The length of the CDR3 is 14 residues. The CDR3 sequence: CASSFGQGNQPQHF. The CDR3 DNA follows: TGTGCCAGCAGCTTTGGACAGGGAAATCAGCCCCAGCATTTT.

This clone has a single count. The identical CDR3 is also encoded by other nucleotide sequences in the sample. V usage is TRBV4-1 and J usage is TRBJ1-2; the D is unclear. CDR1 and CDR2 (germline): MGHRA, YSYEKL. V shed 0 bases and J shed 2 bases, with 7 bases lying between them. The CDR3 extends over 14 amino acids. CDR3 nucleotides: TGCGCCAGCAGCCAAGACCCGGGGAACTATGGCTACACCTTC. Its protein is CASSQDPGNYGYTF.

Here the CDR3 reads CASSQTGWGEQYF. For the CDR3, the DNA is TGTGCCAGCAGCCAAACAGGGTGGGGCGAGCAGTACTTC. The rearrangement uses TRBV3-1 (or the pseudogene TRBV3-2) and TRBJ2-7, with a weak D call TRBD1 (6 bases). V was shortened by 2 bases and J by 6 bases, with 11 bases between the two germline ends. In germline, CDR1 is LGHDT, CDR2 YNNKEL (reference sequence). The CDR3 loop spans 13 amino acids.

The rearrangement joins TRBV6-4 to TRBJ1-3; weak D call: TRBD1 (5 bases). Trimming removed 3 bases at V and 1 base at J, with 10 bases between. The CDR3 covers 15 residues. Per the germline V gene, CDR1 is MRHNA and CDR2 is SNTAGT. The DNA for the CDR3 is TGTGCCAGCAGTGAGTCAGGGTCGTCTGGAAACACCATATATTTT. Encoded protein: CASSESGSSGNTIYF.

The chain employs TRBV7-9 and TRBJ2-1, with 10 bases that match TRBD2. This CDR3 comprises 18 residues. Unmatched junction bases numbered 8, after V lost 3 bases and J lost 0 bases. Germline loops: CDR1 SEHNR, CDR2 FQNEAQ (reference sequence). The CDR3 region is CASSLLAGGRLSYNEQFF. CDR3 in DNA: TGTGCCAGCAGCTTGTTAGCGGGGGGCCGCCTCTCCTACAATGAGCAGTTCTTC.

The CDR3 bases are TGTGCTAGTGCCCCGGGGAGTTGGAACACTGAAGCTTTCTTT. It is translated as CASAPGSWNTEAFF. This sequence joins TRBV12-5 and TRBJ1-1, with D uncertain. CDR1 LGHNT and CDR2 FRNRAP come from the germline V gene. The V end was cut by 7 bases, the J end by 1 base, with 13 bases between. The CDR3 contains 14 residues.

The chain links TRBV7-9 to TRBJ2-7; D unclear. This CDR3 comprises 17 residues. The germline gives CDR1 SEHNR, CDR2 FQNEAQ (reference sequence). Trimming shortened V by 0 bases and J by 0 bases, and 15 bases separated the two germline ends. The CDR3 DNA reads as TGTGCCAGCAGCTTAGCATCGGGCGCCTTAAGCTCCTACGAGCAGTACTTC. This translates into CASSLASGALSSYEQYF.

This clone was picked up a small number of times. The J gene is TRBJ1-1, the V gene TRBV12-3 or TRBV12-4; 7 bases are shared with TRBD1. J gave up 5 bases and V 4 bases, and 4 bases lay outside the gene matches. This CDR3 is 13 amino acids long. This chain's CDR3 is CASSSTGTTEAFF. The CDR3 region has the DNA TGTGCCAGCAGTTCGACAGGGACTACTGAAGCTTTCTTT.

The genes are TRBV10-2 and TRBJ1-1, with D possibly matching TRBD1 (5 bases). Trimming removed 5 bases at V and 0 bases at J, with 16 bases between. Per the germline V gene, CDR1 is WSHSY and CDR2 is SAAADI. The CDR3 covers 16 residues. CDR3 nucleotide sequence: TGCGCCAGCAGTTCTATCGGGGCGCCAATGAACACTGAAGCTTTCTTT. Amino acid sequence: CASSSIGAPMNTEAFF.

The V and J genes are TRBV6-1 and TRBJ2-3; possible D gene TRBD2, 7 bases. Germline-derived CDR1 and CDR2 are MNHNS and SASEGT. This CDR3 spans 11 amino acids. Trimming left V 2 bases short and J 14 bases short, with 11 bases between. CDR3 bases: TGTGCCAGCAGTGAAAACAGGGAGGGGTATTTT. It codes for CASSENREGYF.

This chain links TRBV27 with TRBJ1-5; D remains unclear. V gave up 3 bases and J gave up 2 bases, with 11 bases separating them. This CDR3 is 15 amino acids long. Germline assignment: CDR1 MNHEY and CDR2 SMNVEV (reference sequence). The CDR3 reads CASSLAGDGNQPQHF. The CDR3, as DNA: TGTGCCAGCAGTTTGGCAGGTGATGGCAATCAGCCCCAGCATTTT.

The genes are TRBV7-2 and TRBJ2-5, with 9 bases fitting TRBD2. Germline CDR1 SGHTA, CDR2 FQGNSA. The CDR3 is 14 amino acids. V was clipped by 5 bases and J by 2 bases; unmatched bases: 3. CDR3 sequence reads: CASSLSGGQETQYF. The CDR3 DNA follows: TGTGCCAGCAGCCTTAGCGGGGGTCAAGAGACCCAGTACTTC. Together with reference TRBV7-2 and TRBJ2-5, the CDR3 gives the full variable domain: GAGVSQSPSNKVTEKGKDVELRCDPISGHTALYWYRQSLGQGLEFLIYFQGNSAPDKSGLPSDRFSAERTGGSVSTLTIQRTQQEDSAVYLCASSLSGGQETQYFGPGTRLLVL.

This clone was counted a few times. The chain uses TRBV7-3 and TRBJ1-4; 12 bases align to TRBD1. This CDR3 comprises 15 residues. After removal of 3 bases from V and 6 bases from J, the junction contained 2 bases not matched to a gene. Germline assignment: CDR1 SGHTA and CDR2 FQGTGA. The CDR3, as DNA: TGTGCCAGCAGCTTCCGGGACAGGGGGCATGAAAAACTGTTTTTT. Amino acids: CASSFRDRGHEKLFF.

V and J are TRBV7-9 and TRBJ2-3; the match to TRBD2 covers 10 bases. CDR3 size: 15 residues. The V gene end was trimmed by 5 bases and the J gene end by 1 base; junction bases not matched to a gene: 3. Germline V gene sequence: CDR1 SEHNR, CDR2 FQNEAQ (reference sequence). The CDR3 region is CASSTTSGGTDTQYF. The CDR3, as DNA: TGTGCCAGCAGCACAACTAGCGGGGGCACAGATACGCAGTATTTT.

The chain employs TRBV25-1 and TRBJ1-1; D is uncertain. Germline loops: CDR1 MGHDK, CDR2 SYGVNS. The CDR3 spans 14 residues. Trimming left V 4 bases short and J 6 bases short, with 15 bases between. CDR3 in amino acids: CASSAIDKDAEAFF. CDR3 bases: TGTGCCAGCAGTGCGATCGATAAGGACGCTGAAGCTTTCTTT.

This chain connects TRBV4-3 to TRBJ1-1; D may be TRBD1 (5 bases). Looked up from germline, CDR1 is LGHNA and CDR2 is YSLEER. Trimming left V 0 bases short and J 5 bases short, with 7 bases between. The CDR3 length is 13 residues. The DNA for the CDR3 is TGCGCCAGCAGCCAAGATTGGGGGACTGAAGCTTTCTTT. Its protein is CASSQDWGTEAFF.

The V and J genes are TRBV19 and TRBJ1-2; no firm D call. Germline CDR1 reads LNHDA; CDR2 reads SQIVND (reference sequence). The CDR3 has 13 residues. The germline V and J ends were trimmed by 3 bases and 2 bases, with 7 bases remaining between them. The CDR3 region is CASSIERNYGYTF. CDR3 nucleotides: TGTGCCAGTAGTATCGAACGAAACTATGGCTACACCTTC.

V usage is TRBV24-1 and J usage is TRBJ2-2; a possible D gene is TRBD1 (6 bases). Germline V lookup: CDR1 KGHDR, CDR2 SFDVKD. CDR3 length: 16 amino acids. V was shortened by 1 base and J by 5 bases, with 13 bases between the two germline ends. CDR3 loop: CATSDFPRGGTGELFF. CDR3 bases: TGTGCCACCAGTGATTTTCCCAGGGGCGGGACCGGGGAGCTGTTTTTT.

The rearrangement links TRBV10-3 to TRBJ1-2; 7 bases agree with TRBD1. This CDR3 contains 12 residues. Germline V CDR1 and CDR2: ENHRY, SYGVKD. V lost 5 bases, J lost 6 bases, and 3 bases stayed unmatched. This CDR3 is CAISKTGDGYTF. The DNA of the CDR3 is TGTGCCATCAGTAAAACAGGGGATGGCTACACCTTC.

This chain connects TRBV5-4 to TRBJ2-4; D unclear. Germline V gene data show CDR1 as SGHNT and CDR2 as YYREEE (reference sequence). Trimming removed 0 bases from V and 5 bases from J, with 6 bases in between. The CDR3 covers 13 residues. The CDR3 is CASSLVGENIQYF. The CDR3 nucleotides are TGTGCCAGCAGCTTGGTGGGTGAAAACATTCAGTACTTC.

This clone has a single count. This sequence joins TRBV28 and TRBJ1-5, with D perhaps TRBD1 (5 bases). Germline CDR1 is MDHEN and CDR2 is SYDVKM. The CDR3 totals 16 residues. With 7 bases removed from V and 0 bases from J, the gap between germline ends came to 16 bases. CDR3 loop: CASTELTGASNQPQHF. The CDR3 DNA reads TGTGCCAGCACCGAACTGACTGGGGCTAGCAATCAGCCCCAGCATTTT.

The chain has TRBV7-2 and TRBJ1-3; D remains ambiguous. Trimming took 6 bases from V and 0 from J, leaving 9 bases between them. Germline CDR1 and CDR2: SGHTA and FQGNSA. CDR3 length: 14 residues. The CDR3 sequence is CASREQHSGNTIYF. CDR3 nucleotides: TGTGCCAGCAGAGAACAGCACTCTGGAAACACCATATATTTT.

The rearrangement joins TRBV28 to TRBJ2-1; 7 bases are shared with TRBD2. Germline trimming cut 5 bases from V and 6 bases from J; bases unmatched to any gene: 4. Per the germline V gene, CDR1 is MDHEN and CDR2 is SYDVKM. There are 13 residues in the CDR3. The CDR3 protein is CASSVGGFNEQFF. In nucleotides, the CDR3 is TGTGCCAGCAGTGTGGGAGGGTTCAATGAGCAGTTCTTC.

The rearrangement links TRBV3-1 (or the pseudogene TRBV3-2) to TRBJ2-7; TRBD2 matches 13 bases. CDR1 and CDR2 (germline): LGHDT, YNNKEL (reference sequence). This CDR3 is built from 18 residues. V shed 3 bases and J 4 bases; nucleotides not matched to a gene: 12. In nucleotides, the CDR3 is TGTGCCAGCAGCCATGAAAGGGGACTAGCGGGAAACTTTTACGAGCAGTACTTC. Protein: CASSHERGLAGNFYEQYF.

The chain recombines TRBV7-3 with TRBJ1-3; D unresolved. Germline CDR1 SGHTA, CDR2 FQGTGA. The V end lost 1 base, the J end lost 0 bases, and 10 bases lay between the germline ends. This CDR3 is 16 amino acids long. The CDR3 bases are TGTGCCAGCAGCTTAATGCCCTCGCACTCTGGAAACACCATATATTTT. It codes for CASSLMPSHSGNTIYF.

This chain joins TRBV15 and TRBJ2-3; 8 positions agree with TRBD2. V lost 5 bases, J lost 6 bases, and 10 bases stayed unmatched. The CDR3 runs 15 residues. The germline gives CDR1 LNHNV, CDR2 YYDKDF (reference sequence). CDR3 loop: CATSFYSGNRDTQYF. The DNA for the CDR3 is TGTGCCACCAGCTTCTATAGCGGGAACAGGGATACGCAGTATTTT.

The genes are TRBV2 and TRBJ2-1; D not resolved. The length of the CDR3 is 14 residues. In germline, CDR1 is SNHLY, CDR2 FYNNEI. The V and J ends lost 6 bases and 5 bases respectively, with 14 bases between them. In nucleotides, the CDR3 is TGTGCCAGCAGAGAAACGGCCCAACACAATGAGCAGTTCTTC. It yields the protein CASRETAQHNEQFF.

The V gene is TRBV30, the J gene TRBJ2-5; D possibly corresponds to TRBD1 (6 bases). CDR1 is GTSNPN, CDR2 SVGIG, per germline (reference sequence). The CDR3 is 13 amino acids. Trimming left V 2 bases short and J 7 bases short, with 14 bases between. CDR3 in amino acids: CAWSNREFGTQYF. The CDR3 coding sequence is TGTGCCTGGAGTAACAGGGAGTTCGGGACCCAGTACTTC.

V and J are TRBV2 and TRBJ1-2, with a weak D call TRBD1 (5 bases). The CDR3 sequence is 14 residues long. Deletions cut 10 bases from V and 4 bases from J, with 19 bases between. CDR1 and CDR2 (germline): SNHLY, FYNNEI. The CDR3 sequence is CANLPGDWSYGYTF. CDR3 DNA: TGTGCCAACCTCCCCGGGGACTGGAGCTATGGCTACACCTTC.